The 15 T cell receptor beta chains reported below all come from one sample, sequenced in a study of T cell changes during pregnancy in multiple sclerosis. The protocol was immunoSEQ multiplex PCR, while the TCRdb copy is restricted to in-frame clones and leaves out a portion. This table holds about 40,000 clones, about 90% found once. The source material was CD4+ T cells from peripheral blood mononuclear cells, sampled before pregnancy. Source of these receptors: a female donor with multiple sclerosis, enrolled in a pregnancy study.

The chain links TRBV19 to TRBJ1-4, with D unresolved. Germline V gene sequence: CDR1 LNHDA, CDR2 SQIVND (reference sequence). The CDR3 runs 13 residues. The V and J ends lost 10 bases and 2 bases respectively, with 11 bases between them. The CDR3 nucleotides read TGTGCCACCGCCGGGTATACTAATGAAAAACTGTTTTTT. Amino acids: CATAGYTNEKLFF.

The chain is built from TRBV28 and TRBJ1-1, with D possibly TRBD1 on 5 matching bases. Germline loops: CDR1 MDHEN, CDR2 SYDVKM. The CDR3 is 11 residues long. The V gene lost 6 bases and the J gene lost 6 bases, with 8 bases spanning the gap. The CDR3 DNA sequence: TGTGCCAGCAGGGGGCGGCCTGAAGCTTTCTTT. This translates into CASRGRPEAFF. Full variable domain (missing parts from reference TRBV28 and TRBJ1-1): DVKVTQSSRYLVKRTGEKVFLECVQDMDHENMFWYRQDPGLGLRLIYFSYDVKMKEKGDIPEGYSVSREKKERFSLILESASTNQTSMYLCASRGRPEAFFGQGTRLTVV.

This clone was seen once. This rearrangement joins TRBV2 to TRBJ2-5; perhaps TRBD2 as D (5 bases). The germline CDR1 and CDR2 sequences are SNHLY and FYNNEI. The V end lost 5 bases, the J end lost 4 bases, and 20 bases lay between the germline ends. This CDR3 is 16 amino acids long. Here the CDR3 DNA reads TGTGCCAGCAGTACCTCCCCGAGGGTAGGAGCAGAGACCCAGTACTTC. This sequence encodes CASSTSPRVGAETQYF.

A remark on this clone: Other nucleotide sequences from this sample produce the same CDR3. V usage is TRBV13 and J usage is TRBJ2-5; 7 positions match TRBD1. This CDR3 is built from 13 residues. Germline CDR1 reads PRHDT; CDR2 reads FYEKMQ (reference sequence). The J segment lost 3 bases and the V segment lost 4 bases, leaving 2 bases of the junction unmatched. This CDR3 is CASSSDREETQYF. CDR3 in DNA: TGTGCCAGCAGCTCAGACAGGGAAGAGACCCAGTACTTC. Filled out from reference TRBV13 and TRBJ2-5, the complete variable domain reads AAGVIQSPRHLIKEKRETATLKCYPIPRHDTVYWYQQGPGQDPQFLISFYEKMQSDKGSIPDRFSAQQFSDYHSELNMSSLELGDSALYFCASSSDREETQYFGPGTRLLVL.

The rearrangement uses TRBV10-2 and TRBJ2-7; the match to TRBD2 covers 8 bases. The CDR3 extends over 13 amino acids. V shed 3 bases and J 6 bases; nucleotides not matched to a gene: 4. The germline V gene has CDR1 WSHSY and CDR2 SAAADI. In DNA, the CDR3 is TGCGCCAGCAGTGAATGGCGGGAGGCCGAGCAGTACTTC. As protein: CASSEWREAEQYF.

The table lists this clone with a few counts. The CDR3 DNA sequence: TGTGCCAGTCTCACACGACAGCGGCGGGAGAGCTCCTACAATGAGCAGTTCTTC. Its translation: CASLTRQRRESSYNEQFF. The chain links TRBV5-6 to TRBJ2-1; 7 positions match TRBD2. In germline, CDR1 is SGHDT, CDR2 YYEEEE. The CDR3 runs to 18 residues. With V trimmed by 8 bases and J by 0 bases, 17 bases remained unmatched.

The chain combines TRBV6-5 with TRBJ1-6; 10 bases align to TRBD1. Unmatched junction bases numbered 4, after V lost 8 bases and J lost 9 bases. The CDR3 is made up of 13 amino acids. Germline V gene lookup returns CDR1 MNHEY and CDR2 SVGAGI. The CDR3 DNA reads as TGTGCCAGCCGTAGACAGGGGGCTTCACCCCTCCACTTT. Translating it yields CASRRQGASPLHF.

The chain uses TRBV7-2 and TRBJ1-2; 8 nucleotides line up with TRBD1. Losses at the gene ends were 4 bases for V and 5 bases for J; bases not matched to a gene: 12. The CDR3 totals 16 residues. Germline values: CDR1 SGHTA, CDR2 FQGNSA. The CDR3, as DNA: TGTGCCAGCAGCTCGGGGGGCAGGGGGCAGTGGTATGGCTACACCTTC. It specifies CASSSGGRGQWYGYTF.

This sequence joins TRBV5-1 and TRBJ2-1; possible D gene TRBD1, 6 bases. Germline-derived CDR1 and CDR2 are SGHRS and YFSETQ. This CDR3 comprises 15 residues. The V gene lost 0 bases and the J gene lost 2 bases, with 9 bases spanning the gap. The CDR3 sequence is CASSLGGRTYNEQFF. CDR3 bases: TGCGCCAGCAGCTTGGGGGGGCGCACCTACAATGAGCAGTTCTTC.

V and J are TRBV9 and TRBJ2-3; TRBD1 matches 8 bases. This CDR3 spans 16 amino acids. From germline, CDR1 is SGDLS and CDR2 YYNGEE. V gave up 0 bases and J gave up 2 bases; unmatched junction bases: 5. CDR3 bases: TGTGCCAGCAGCGTAGCAGGGGGCTCCCCCACAGATACGCAGTATTTT. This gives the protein CASSVAGGSPTDTQYF.

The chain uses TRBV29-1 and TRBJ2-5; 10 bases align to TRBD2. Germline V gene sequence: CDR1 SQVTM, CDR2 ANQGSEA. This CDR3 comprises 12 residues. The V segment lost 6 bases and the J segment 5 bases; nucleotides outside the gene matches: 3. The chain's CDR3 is CSVGGLAETQYF. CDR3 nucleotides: TGCAGCGTGGGGGGACTAGCGGAGACCCAGTACTTC. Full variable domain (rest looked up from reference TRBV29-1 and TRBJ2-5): SAVISQKPSRDICQRGTSLTIQCQVDSQVTMMFWYRQQPGQSLTLIATANQGSEATYESGFVIDKFPISRPNLTFSTLTVSNMSPEDSSIYLCSVGGLAETQYFGPGTRLLVL.

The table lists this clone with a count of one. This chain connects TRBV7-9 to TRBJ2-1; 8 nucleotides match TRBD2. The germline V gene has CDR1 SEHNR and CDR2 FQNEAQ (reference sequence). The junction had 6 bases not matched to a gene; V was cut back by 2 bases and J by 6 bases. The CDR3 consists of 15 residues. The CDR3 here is CASSLSGGNGNEQFF. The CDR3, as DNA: TGTGCCAGCAGCTTATCGGGAGGGAACGGCAATGAGCAGTTCTTC.

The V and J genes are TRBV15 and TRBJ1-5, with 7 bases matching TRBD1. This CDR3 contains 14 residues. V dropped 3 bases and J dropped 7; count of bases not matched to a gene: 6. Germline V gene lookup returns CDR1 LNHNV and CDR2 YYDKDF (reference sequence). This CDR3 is CATSSQTGTQPQHF. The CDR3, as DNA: TGTGCCACCAGCAGCCAGACAGGGACCCAGCCCCAGCATTTT.

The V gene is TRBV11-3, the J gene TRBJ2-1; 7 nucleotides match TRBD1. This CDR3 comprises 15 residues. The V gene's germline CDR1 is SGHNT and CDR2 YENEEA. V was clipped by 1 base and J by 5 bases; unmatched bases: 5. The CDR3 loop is CASSLGQGVHNEQFF. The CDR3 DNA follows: TGTGCCAGCAGCTTAGGACAGGGTGTCCACAATGAGCAGTTCTTC.

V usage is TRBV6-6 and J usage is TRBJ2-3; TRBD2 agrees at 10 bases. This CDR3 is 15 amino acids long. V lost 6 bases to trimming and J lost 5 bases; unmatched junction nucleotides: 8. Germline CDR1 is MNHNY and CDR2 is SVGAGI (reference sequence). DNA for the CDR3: TGTGCCAGCAGCCCACTAGCGGGGCGCCAAGATACGCAGTATTTT. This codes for CASSPLAGRQDTQYF.